The 22 T cell receptor beta chains reported below all come from one sample, sequenced in a study of blood T cells in healthy people across ages. Combining a sample-barcoded 5' primer with a J-beta primer mix, a second PCR ran for roughly 6 to 12 cycles. Each CDR3 protein is one row after TCRdb ran MiXCR on the 5' RACE reads. The sample has 1,500,000 or so distinct CDR3 sequences; 59% are singletons. The sequenced material came from blood. The receptors were gathered from a man younger than 35 in good health.

The gene calls are TRBV29-1 and TRBJ1-2; tentatively, D is TRBD1 (6 bases). Per the germline V gene, CDR1 is SQVTM and CDR2 is ANQGSEA. With 3 bases removed from V and 4 bases from J, the gap between germline ends came to 12 bases. This CDR3 region has 13 residues. CDR3 in DNA: TGCAGCGTTGAGGGGGCATCCGGCTATGGCTACACCTTC. The encoded protein is CSVEGASGYGYTF.

The chain joins TRBV2 to TRBJ2-3; 9 nucleotides line up with TRBD1. With V trimmed by 9 bases and J by 0 bases, 13 bases remained unmatched. CDR1 SNHLY and CDR2 FYNNEI come from the germline V gene. There are 17 residues in the CDR3. Here the CDR3 DNA reads TGTGCCAGGGTCCCGGGACAGGGTCTCTTTAGCACAGATACGCAGTATTTT. Its translation: CARVPGQGLFSTDTQYF.

The chain employs TRBV6-1 and TRBJ2-7, with 8 bases aligning to TRBD2. The J call could be wrong; TRBJ2-5 is a better fit for the DNA end. This CDR3 is 14 amino acids long. Germline values: CDR1 MNHNS, CDR2 SASEGT. The CDR3 reads CASRAGAKEETQYF. The DNA for the CDR3 is TGTGCCAGCAGAGCGGGGGCCAAGGAAGAGACCCAGTACTTC.

The rearrangement joins TRBV7-9 to TRBJ1-1; D is possibly TRBD1 (6 bases). The CDR3 has 14 residues. Trimming removed 4 bases at V and 0 bases at J, with 9 bases between. Germline V gene data show CDR1 as SEHNR and CDR2 as FQNEAQ (reference sequence). CDR3 sequence reads: CASSSYRVNTEAFF. In DNA form, the CDR3 reads TGTGCCAGCAGCTCCTACAGGGTGAACACTGAAGCTTTCTTT.

The chain employs TRBV28 and TRBJ2-5; 12 nucleotides align to TRBD1. Germline CDR1 is MDHEN and CDR2 is SYDVKM. V was pared by 8 bases and J by 4 bases, with 8 bases of the junction left unmatched. The CDR3 is 15 amino acids. CDR3 bases: TGTGCCAGCGAAAAAGGGACAGGGGGCTTAGAGACCCAGTACTTC. It is translated as CASEKGTGGLETQYF.

The chain couples TRBV4-1 to TRBJ2-5; D may be TRBD1 (5 bases). The DNA matches TRBJ2-7 better at its end, which makes the J call doubtful. The CDR3 length is 13 residues. From germline, CDR1 is MGHRA and CDR2 YSYEKL. The CDR3 sequence is CASSQVAQGEQYF. The DNA for the CDR3 is TGCGCCAGCAGCCAAGTTGCCCAGGGCGAGCAGTACTTC.

This sequence joins TRBV7-9 and TRBJ2-7, with 8 bases identical to TRBD1. V dropped 5 bases and J dropped 9; count of bases not matched to a gene: 15. The V gene's germline CDR1 is SEHNR and CDR2 FQNEAQ (reference sequence). This CDR3 is 15 amino acids long. The CDR3 protein is CASSDGQGLGIWQYF. CDR3 in DNA: TGTGCCAGCAGCGACGGACAGGGCCTAGGTATTTGGCAGTACTTC. Based on the CDR3 plus reference TRBV7-9 and TRBJ2-7, the full variable domain is DTGVSQNPRHKITKRGQNVTFRCDPISEHNRLYWYRQTLGQGPEFLTYFQNEAQLEKSRLLSDRFSAERPKGSFSTLEIQRTEQGDSAMYLCASSDGQGLGIWQYFGPGTRLTVT.

This clonotype was counted between two and nine times. V is TRBV29-1 and J is TRBJ2-1, with 9 bases fitting TRBD2. Germline trimming cut 5 bases from V and 11 bases from J; bases unmatched to any gene: 16. The CDR3 has 15 amino acids. Per the germline V gene, CDR1 is SQVTM and CDR2 is ANQGSEA. The CDR3 loop is CSVFALAGGRGKQFF. DNA of the CDR3: TGCAGCGTTTTTGCCCTAGCGGGCGGGAGGGGGAAGCAGTTCTTC.

The chain has TRBV27 and TRBJ1-3; D might be TRBD1 (6 bases). V was cut by 8 bases and J by 4 bases, with 21 bases left in between. Germline loops: CDR1 MNHEY, CDR2 SMNVEV (reference sequence). The CDR3 is 16 amino acids. CDR3: CASPFGGPREGNTIYF. The CDR3 DNA reads TGTGCCAGCCCCTTTGGGGGCCCGAGAGAGGGAAACACCATATATTTT.

The rearrangement links TRBV9 to TRBJ2-7; weak D call: TRBD2 (5 bases). The CDR3 is 15 residues long. Trimming took off 3 bases at V and 0 bases at J, with 13 bases between the two ends. CDR1 is SGDLS and CDR2 is YYNGEE in the germline V gene. The CDR3 DNA is TGTGCCAGCAGCGGAGCGGCTAATCTCTCCTACGAGCAGTACTTC. Translation gives CASSGAANLSYEQYF.

The chain combines TRBV20-1 with TRBJ2-4, with D perhaps matching TRBD2 (5 bases). The J call may not be correct, given that the DNA end is closer to TRBJ2-7. CDR3 length equals 15 residues. The germline V gene has CDR1 DFQATT and CDR2 SNEGSKA (reference sequence). DNA of the CDR3: TGCAGTGCTAGACAAATTGAGGGAAGAGGCTACGAGCAGTACTTC. It specifies CSARQIEGRGYEQYF.

The CDR3 loop is CATGQGDYGYTF. The CDR3 nucleotides are TGTGCCACCGGACAGGGCGACTATGGCTACACCTTC. The genes are TRBV2 and TRBJ1-2, with TRBD1 identical over 8 bases. Germline V lookup: CDR1 SNHLY, CDR2 FYNNEI. The V segment lost 10 bases and the J segment 3 bases; nucleotides outside the gene matches: 4. CDR3 size: 12 residues.

This sequence joins TRBV12-3 or TRBV12-4 and TRBJ2-7; no clear D. Trimming pared 5 bases from V and 6 bases from J, leaving 17 bases between. The CDR3 loop spans 14 amino acids. This CDR3 is CASSDLEFISEQYF. CDR3 DNA: TGTGCCAGCAGTGACCTAGAGTTCATCTCCGAGCAGTACTTC.

This clonotype was observed a few times. The rearrangement uses TRBV7-8 and TRBJ2-5; perhaps TRBD1 as D (5 bases). From germline, CDR1 is SGHVS and CDR2 FQNEAQ. This CDR3 region has 15 residues. V dropped 1 base and J dropped 5 bases, with 14 bases sitting between them. Written as DNA, the CDR3 is TGTGCCAGCAGCTTAGAATTTGGTTGGGGCGAGACCCAGTACTTC. Translated: CASSLEFGWGETQYF.

The chain joins TRBV20-1 to TRBJ2-7; either TRBD1 or TRBD2 may fit D (5 bases each). CDR1 and CDR2 from the germline V gene are DFQATT and SNEGSKA (reference sequence). Deletions cut 5 bases from V and 2 bases from J, with 16 bases between. The CDR3 covers 14 residues. As DNA, the CDR3 is TGCAGTGCTCTAGGACATGGGGGTCCCTACGAGCAGTACTTC. This encodes CSALGHGGPYEQYF.

This clonotype is a singleton in its sample. The chain joins TRBV20-1 to TRBJ2-3, with D perhaps given as TRBD1 or TRBD2 (5 bases each). Germline V gene sequence: CDR1 DFQATT, CDR2 SNEGSKA (reference sequence). CDR3 length: 14 amino acids. The V gene lost 2 bases and the J gene lost 6 bases, with 15 bases spanning the gap. CDR3: CSARSGDLGDTQYF. The CDR3 DNA is TGCAGTGCTAGATCCGGGGACCTGGGGGATACGCAGTATTTT.

The chain couples TRBV20-1 to TRBJ1-6; D is unclear. Germline CDR1 reads DFQATT; CDR2 reads SNEGSKA (reference sequence). This CDR3 is 14 amino acids long. CDR3 in amino acids: CSPSPEAYNSPLHF. CDR3 DNA sequence: TGCAGCCCGTCCCCCGAGGCCTATAATTCACCCCTCCACTTT.

The rearrangement uses TRBV7-9 and TRBJ2-1, with D uncertain. Germline CDR1 SEHNR, CDR2 FQNEAQ (reference sequence). The V and J ends lost 5 bases and 3 bases respectively, with 14 bases between them. The CDR3 runs 15 residues. The CDR3 region has the DNA TGTGCCAGCAGCCCCGAGCTCGGCGTCTACAATGAGCAGTTCTTC. Translating it yields CASSPELGVYNEQFF.

A few counts support this clonotype. V is TRBV29-1 and J is TRBJ2-7; 9 positions agree with TRBD1. Germline CDR1 is SQVTM and CDR2 is ANQGSEA. CDR3 length equals 15 residues. The ends lost 5 bases at V and 5 bases at J; junction bases unmatched: 13. The CDR3 spells CSVYAAGTGFDEQYF. The CDR3 DNA sequence: TGCAGCGTTTACGCCGCCGGGACAGGGTTTGACGAGCAGTACTTC.

The chain recombines TRBV4-1 with TRBJ2-1; TRBD2 aligns across 10 bases. The trim removed 4 bases at V and 9 bases at J, leaving 9 bases unmatched. Germline V lookup: CDR1 MGHRA, CDR2 YSYEKL. There are 15 residues in the CDR3. CDR3 in amino acids: CASSPVAGGPVEQFF. Here the CDR3 DNA reads TGCGCCAGCAGCCCCGTAGCGGGAGGCCCCGTTGAGCAGTTCTTC.

This clonotype was seen only a few times. The V and J genes are TRBV20-1 and TRBJ2-7, with 9 bases matching TRBD2. Looked up from germline, CDR1 is DFQATT and CDR2 is SNEGSKA (reference sequence). The CDR3 contains 13 residues. V was pared by 6 bases and J by 4 bases, with 7 bases of the junction left unmatched. CDR3 protein: CSASGGSKYEQYF. The CDR3 bases are TGCAGTGCCAGCGGGGGGTCTAAATACGAGCAGTACTTC.

This clonotype is a singleton in its sample. The J gene is TRBJ1-2, the V gene TRBV29-1; unclear D gene. Germline CDR1 reads SQVTM; CDR2 reads ANQGSEA. This CDR3 spans 12 amino acids. The germline V and J ends were trimmed by 3 bases and 2 bases, with 7 bases remaining between them. The CDR3 bases are TGCAGCGTTGAGTGGATAAACTATGGCTACACCTTC. Translated: CSVEWINYGYTF.